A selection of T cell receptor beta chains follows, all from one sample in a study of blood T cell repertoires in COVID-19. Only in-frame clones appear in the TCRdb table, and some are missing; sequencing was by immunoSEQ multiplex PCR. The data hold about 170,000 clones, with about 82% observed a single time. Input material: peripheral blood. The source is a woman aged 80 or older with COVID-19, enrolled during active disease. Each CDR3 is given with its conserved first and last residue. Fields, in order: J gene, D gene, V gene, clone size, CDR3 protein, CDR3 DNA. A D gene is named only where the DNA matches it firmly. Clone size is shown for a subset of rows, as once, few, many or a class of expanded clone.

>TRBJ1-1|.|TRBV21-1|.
CASSKRLGSTEAFF
TGTGCCAGCAGCAAACGGCTCGGGAGCACTGAAGCTTTCTTT
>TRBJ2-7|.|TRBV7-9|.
CASSLAGAYEQYF
TGTGCCAGCAGCCTAGCAGGGGCCTACGAGCAGTACTTC
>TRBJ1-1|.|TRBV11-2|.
CASSLSRVDAFF
TGTGCCAGCAGCTTATCGAGGGTAGACGCTTTCTTT
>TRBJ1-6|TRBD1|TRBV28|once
CASSRTMTGVSPLHF
TGTGCCAGCAGTCGGACAATGACAGGGGTCTCACCCCTCCACTTT
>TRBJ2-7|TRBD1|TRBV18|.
CASSPGTGTSYEQYF
TGTGCCAGCTCACCCGGGACAGGGACTTCCTACGAGCAGTACTTC
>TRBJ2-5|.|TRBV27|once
CASSLTAGMVTQYF
TGTGCCAGCAGTTTAACTGCCGGTATGGTGACCCAGTACTTC
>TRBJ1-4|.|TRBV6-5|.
CASTGGLTNEKLFF
TGTGCCAGCACGGGTGGGTTAACTAATGAAAAACTGTTTTTT
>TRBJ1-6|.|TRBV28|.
CASTGGLGISPLHF
TGTGCCAGCACGGGGGGCTTGGGGATTTCACCCCTCCACTTT
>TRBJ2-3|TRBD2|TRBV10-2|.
CASSARTSGRNTQYF
TGCGCCAGCAGTGCAAGGACTAGCGGGAGGAATACGCAGTATTTT
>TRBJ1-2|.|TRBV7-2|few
CASSSYRALYGYTF
TGTGCCAGCAGCTCCTACAGAGCCCTCTATGGCTACACCTTC
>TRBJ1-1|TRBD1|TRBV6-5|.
CASTIGQATEAFF
TGTGCCAGCACCATCGGACAGGCCACTGAAGCTTTCTTT
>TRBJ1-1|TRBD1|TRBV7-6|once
CASSLGTGAPTEAFF
TGTGCCAGCAGCTTGGGGACAGGGGCCCCCACTGAAGCTTTCTTT
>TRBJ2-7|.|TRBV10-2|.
CASKGAGVSYEQYF
TGCGCCAGCAAAGGGGCAGGGGTCTCCTACGAGCAGTACTTC
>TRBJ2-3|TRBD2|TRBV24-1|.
CATSDPGTSGGKGTQYF
TGTGCCACCAGTGATCCCGGGACTAGCGGGGGGAAGGGTACGCAGTATTTT
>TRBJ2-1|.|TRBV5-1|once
CASSLGGRTAYNEQFF
TGCGCCAGCAGCTTGGGTGGGAGAACCGCCTACAATGAGCAGTTCTTC